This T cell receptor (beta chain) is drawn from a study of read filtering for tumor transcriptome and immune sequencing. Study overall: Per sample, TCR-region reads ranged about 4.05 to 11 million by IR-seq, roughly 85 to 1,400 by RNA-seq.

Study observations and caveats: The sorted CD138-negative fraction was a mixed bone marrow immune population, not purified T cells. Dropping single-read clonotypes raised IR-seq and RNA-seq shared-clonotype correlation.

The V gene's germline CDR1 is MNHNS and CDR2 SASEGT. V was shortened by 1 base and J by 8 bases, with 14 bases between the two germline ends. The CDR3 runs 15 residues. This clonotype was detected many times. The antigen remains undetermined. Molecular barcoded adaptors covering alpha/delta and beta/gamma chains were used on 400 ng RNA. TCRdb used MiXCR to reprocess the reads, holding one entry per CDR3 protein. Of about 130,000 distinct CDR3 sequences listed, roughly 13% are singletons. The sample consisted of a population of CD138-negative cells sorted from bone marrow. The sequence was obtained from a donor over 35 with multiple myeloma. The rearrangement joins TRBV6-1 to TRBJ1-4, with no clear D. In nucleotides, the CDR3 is TGTGCCAGCAGTGAAGGGGAAGGAGGGCACGAAAAACTGTTTTTT. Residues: CASSEGEGGHEKLFF.